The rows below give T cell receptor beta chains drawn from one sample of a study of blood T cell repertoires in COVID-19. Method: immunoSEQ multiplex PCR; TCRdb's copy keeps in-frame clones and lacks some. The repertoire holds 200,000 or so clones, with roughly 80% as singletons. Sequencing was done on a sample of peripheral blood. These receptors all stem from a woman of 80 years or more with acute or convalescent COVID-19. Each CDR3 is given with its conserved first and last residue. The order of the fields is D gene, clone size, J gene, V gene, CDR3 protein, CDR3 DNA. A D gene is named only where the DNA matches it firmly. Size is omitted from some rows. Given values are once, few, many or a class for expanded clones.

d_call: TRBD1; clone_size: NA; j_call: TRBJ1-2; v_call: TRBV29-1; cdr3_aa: CSVSTGLNYGYTF; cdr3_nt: TGCAGCGTATCGACAGGGTTGAACTATGGCTACACCTTC
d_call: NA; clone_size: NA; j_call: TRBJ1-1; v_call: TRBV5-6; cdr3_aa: CASSWGGTEAFF; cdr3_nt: TGTGCCAGCAGCTGGGGGGGAACTGAAGCTTTCTTT
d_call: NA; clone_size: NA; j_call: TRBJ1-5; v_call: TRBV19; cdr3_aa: CASSIERPGNQPQHF; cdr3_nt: TGTGCCAGTAGTATAGAGAGGCCAGGCAATCAGCCCCAGCATTTT
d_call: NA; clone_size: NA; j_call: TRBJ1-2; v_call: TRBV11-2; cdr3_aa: CASSLVLTPRDHTF; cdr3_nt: TGTGCCAGCAGCTTAGTTTTGACTCCGCGTGATCACACCTTC
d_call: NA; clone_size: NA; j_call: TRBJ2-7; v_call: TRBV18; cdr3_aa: CASSPGAVGSYEQYF; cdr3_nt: TGTGCCAGCTCACCGGGGGCAGTAGGGTCCTACGAGCAGTACTTC
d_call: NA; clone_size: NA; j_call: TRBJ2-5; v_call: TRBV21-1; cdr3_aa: CASIVVRCQETQYF; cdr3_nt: TGTGCCAGCATCGTCGTCCGGTGTCAAGAGACCCAGTACTTC
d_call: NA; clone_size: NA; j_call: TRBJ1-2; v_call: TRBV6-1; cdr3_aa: CASSEALRGDGYTF; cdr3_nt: TGTGCCAGCAGTGAAGCGCTTAGGGGTGATGGCTACACCTTC
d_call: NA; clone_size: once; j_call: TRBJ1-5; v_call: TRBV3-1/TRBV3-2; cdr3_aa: CASSYRAQPQHF; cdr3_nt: TGTGCCAGCAGTTATAGAGCTCAGCCCCAGCATTTT
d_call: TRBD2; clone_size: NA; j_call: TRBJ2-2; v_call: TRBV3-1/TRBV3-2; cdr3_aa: CARSRGEGTRGTGELFF; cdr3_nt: TGTGCCCGCAGCCGGGGGGAGGGGACTAGGGGCACCGGGGAGCTGTTTTTT
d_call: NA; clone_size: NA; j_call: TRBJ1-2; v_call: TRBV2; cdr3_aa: CASNRGYGYTF; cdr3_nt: TGTGCCAGCAACCGGGGCTATGGCTACACCTTC
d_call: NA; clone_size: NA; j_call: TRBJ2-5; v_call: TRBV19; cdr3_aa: CASRSFGRETQYF; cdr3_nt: TGTGCCAGTAGATCGTTCGGTCGCGAGACCCAGTACTTC
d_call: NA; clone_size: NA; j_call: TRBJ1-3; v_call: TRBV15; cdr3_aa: CATSKEQSGNTIYF; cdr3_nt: TGTGCCACCAGCAAAGAACAGTCTGGAAACACCATATATTTT
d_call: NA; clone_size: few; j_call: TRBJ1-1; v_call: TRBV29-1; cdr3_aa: CSVGPEQEAFF; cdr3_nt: TGCAGCGTGGGCCCTGAGCAAGAAGCTTTCTTT
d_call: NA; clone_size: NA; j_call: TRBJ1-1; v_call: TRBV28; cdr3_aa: CASSSHRRTEAFF; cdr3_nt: TGTGCCAGCAGTAGTCACAGACGCACTGAAGCTTTCTTT
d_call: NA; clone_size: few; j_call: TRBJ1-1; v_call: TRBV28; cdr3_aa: CASSLSLDRAFF; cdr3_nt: TGTGCCAGCAGTTTATCGCTCGATAGAGCTTTCTTT
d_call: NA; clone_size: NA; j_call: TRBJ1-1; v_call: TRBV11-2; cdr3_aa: CASSLGASGEAFF; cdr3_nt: TGTGCCAGCAGCTTAGGGGCAAGCGGTGAAGCTTTCTTT
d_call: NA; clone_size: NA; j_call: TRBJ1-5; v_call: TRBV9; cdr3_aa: CASSVAEGSNQPQHF; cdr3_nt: TGTGCCAGCAGCGTAGCGGAGGGTAGCAATCAGCCCCAGCATTTT
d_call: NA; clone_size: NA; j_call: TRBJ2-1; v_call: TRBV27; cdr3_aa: CASSLLVNNEQFF; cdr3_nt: TGTGCCAGCAGTTTATTAGTTAACAATGAGCAGTTCTTC
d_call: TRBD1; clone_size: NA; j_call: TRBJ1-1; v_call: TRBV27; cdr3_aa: CASSRNRGADRNTEAFF; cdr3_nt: TGTGCCAGCAGTAGAAACAGGGGCGCCGACCGGAACACTGAAGCTTTCTTT
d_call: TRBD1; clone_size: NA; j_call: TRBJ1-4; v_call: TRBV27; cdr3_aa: CASSWTGPNEKLFF; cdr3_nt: TGTGCCAGCAGTTGGACAGGGCCTAATGAAAAACTGTTTTTT
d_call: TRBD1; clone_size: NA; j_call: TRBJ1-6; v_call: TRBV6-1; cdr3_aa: CASSDRQGGSPLHF; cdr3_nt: TGTGCCAGCAGTGACCGACAGGGCGGGTCACCCCTCCACTTT
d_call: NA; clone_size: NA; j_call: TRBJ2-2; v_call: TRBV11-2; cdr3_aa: CASSLQMNTGELFF; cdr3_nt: TGTGCCAGCAGCTTACAAATGAACACCGGGGAGCTGTTTTTT
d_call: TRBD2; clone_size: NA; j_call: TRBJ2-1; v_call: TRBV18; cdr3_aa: CASSPSLGGGVSEQFF; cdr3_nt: TGTGCCAGCTCACCATCGTTGGGCGGGGGGGTGAGTGAGCAGTTCTTC
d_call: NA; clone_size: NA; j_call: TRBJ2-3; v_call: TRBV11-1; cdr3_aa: CASSSRTGTDTQYF; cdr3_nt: TGTGCCAGCAGCTCGCGGACAGGCACAGATACGCAGTATTTT
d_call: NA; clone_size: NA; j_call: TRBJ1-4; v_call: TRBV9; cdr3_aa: CASSLSGGLGEKLFF; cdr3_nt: TGTGCCAGCAGCCTATCGGGGGGACTGGGGGAAAAACTGTTTTTT
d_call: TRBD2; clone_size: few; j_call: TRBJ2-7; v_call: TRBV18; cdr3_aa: CASGSSGSAEQYF; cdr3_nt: TGTGCCAGCGGGTCCAGCGGGAGTGCCGAGCAGTACTTC
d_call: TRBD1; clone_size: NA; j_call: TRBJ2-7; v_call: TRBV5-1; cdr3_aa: CASSGQVSYEQYF; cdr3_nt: TGCGCCAGTTCGGGACAGGTATCCTACGAGCAGTACTTC
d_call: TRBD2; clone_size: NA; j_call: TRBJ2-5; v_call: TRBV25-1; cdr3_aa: CASSEYIAGGQETQYF; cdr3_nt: TGTGCCAGCAGTGAATATATAGCGGGGGGACAAGAGACCCAGTACTTC
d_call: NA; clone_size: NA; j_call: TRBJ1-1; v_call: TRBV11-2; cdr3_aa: CASSQLGPTPGTEAFF; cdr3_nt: TGTGCCAGCAGCCAACTGGGGCCAACCCCGGGCACTGAAGCTTTCTTT
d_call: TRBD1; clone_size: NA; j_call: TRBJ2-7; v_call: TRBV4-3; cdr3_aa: CASSHPTPGQPLYEQYF; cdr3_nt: TGCGCCAGCAGCCACCCAACCCCGGGACAGCCCCTCTACGAGCAGTACTTC
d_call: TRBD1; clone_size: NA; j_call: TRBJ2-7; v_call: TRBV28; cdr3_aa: CASSLGDSRYEQYF; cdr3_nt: TGTGCCAGCAGTTTAGGGGACAGCCGCTACGAGCAGTACTTC
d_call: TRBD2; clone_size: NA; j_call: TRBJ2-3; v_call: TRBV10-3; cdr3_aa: CATNGASGGSTDTQYF; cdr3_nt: TGTGCCACCAATGGGGCTAGCGGGGGCAGCACAGATACGCAGTATTTT
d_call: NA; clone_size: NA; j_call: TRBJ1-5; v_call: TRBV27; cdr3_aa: CASSLWEGVNQPQHF; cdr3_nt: TGTGCCAGCAGTTTATGGGAAGGGGTCAATCAGCCCCAGCATTTT
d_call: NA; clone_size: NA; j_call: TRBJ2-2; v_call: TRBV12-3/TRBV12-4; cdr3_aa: CASRIHIGELFF; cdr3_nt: TGTGCCAGCAGGATACACATCGGGGAGCTGTTTTTT
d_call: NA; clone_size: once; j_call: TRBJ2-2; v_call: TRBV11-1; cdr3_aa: CASSRVRTGELFF; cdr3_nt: TGTGCCAGCAGCCGGGTACGCACCGGGGAGCTGTTTTTT
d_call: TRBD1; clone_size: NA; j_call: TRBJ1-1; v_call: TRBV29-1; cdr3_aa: CSVNRGWDTEAFF; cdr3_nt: TGCAGCGTCAACAGGGGATGGGACACTGAAGCTTTCTTT
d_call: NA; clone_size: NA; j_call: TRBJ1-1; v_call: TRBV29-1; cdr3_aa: CSVEMDWNTEAFF; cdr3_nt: TGCAGCGTCGAAATGGACTGGAACACTGAAGCTTTCTTT
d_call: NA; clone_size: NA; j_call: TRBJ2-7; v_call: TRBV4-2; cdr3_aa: CASSQDLASLTYEQYF; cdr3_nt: TGTGCCAGCAGCCAAGATCTGGCTAGCCTAACCTACGAGCAGTACTTC
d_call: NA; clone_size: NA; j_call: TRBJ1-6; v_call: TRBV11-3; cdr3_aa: CASRSSYNSPLHF; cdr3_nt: TGTGCCAGCAGGAGCTCCTATAATTCACCCCTCCACTTT
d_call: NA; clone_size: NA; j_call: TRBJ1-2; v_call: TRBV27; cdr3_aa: CASSPYPTGYTGYTF; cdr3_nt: TGTGCCAGCAGTCCGTACCCCACAGGCTACACTGGCTACACCTTC
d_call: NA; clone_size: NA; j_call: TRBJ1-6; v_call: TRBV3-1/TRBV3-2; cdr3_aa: CAAQGSGNSPLHF; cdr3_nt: TGTGCCGCACAGGGCTCCGGTAATTCACCCCTCCACTTT